A selection of T cell receptor beta chains follows, all from one sample in a study of shared clonotypes between healthy human individuals. Profiled with immunoSEQ multiplex PCR; TCRdb holds only in-frame clones, not every one. The sample consists of more than 2,000,000 clones, over 90% of them appearing once. Specimen: naive CD4+ T cells from PBMCs. These receptors came from a man between 18 and 35 years old in good health. Some clones in this sample may be carry-over from other donors' samples. CDR3s include the opening cysteine and the closing phenylalanine or tryptophan. Each record gives: J gene, V gene, CDR3 protein.

J: TRBJ2-1
V: TRBV6-1
CDR3: CASSEIGLAGGRNEQFF

J: TRBJ2-2
V: TRBV7-2
CDR3: CASSAANTGELFF

J: TRBJ2-2
V: TRBV27
CDR3: CASSSRLAGVILGELFF

J: TRBJ2-7
V: TRBV10-3
CDR3: CAISGGLAGGIYEQYF

J: TRBJ2-1
V: TRBV6-1
CDR3: CASSVEGGLAYNEQFF

J: TRBJ1-1
V: TRBV7-3
CDR3: CASSFSRATEAFF

J: TRBJ1-5
V: TRBV10-3
CDR3: CAITQGLNQPQHF

J: TRBJ2-5
V: TRBV28
CDR3: CASSEGPTSGRIETQYF

J: TRBJ2-7
V: TRBV7-2
CDR3: CASSLGLRGKGEQYF

J: TRBJ1-3
V: TRBV11-2
CDR3: CASSFDRGPPDTIYF

J: TRBJ1-1
V: TRBV5-1
CDR3: CASSRRDRRGRNTEAFF

J: TRBJ2-7
V: TRBV29-1
CDR3: CSVRLRTSGRFFSYEQYF

J: TRBJ1-6
V: TRBV30
CDR3: CAWMTGQPVYNSPLHF

J: TRBJ2-5
V: TRBV7-3
CDR3: CASSLSGGKGETQYF

J: TRBJ2-2
V: TRBV2
CDR3: CAGGLEVGELFF

J: TRBJ2-5
V: TRBV2
CDR3: CASSDQLAGLYQETQYF

J: TRBJ2-1
V: TRBV11-1
CDR3: CASSLPTLGKQFF

J: TRBJ2-7
V: TRBV30
CDR3: CAWRDKVEPYEQYF

J: TRBJ2-1
V: TRBV7-3
CDR3: CASSPPGTTDNEQFF

J: TRBJ1-4
V: TRBV10-1
CDR3: CASSEGGQGNEKLFF

J: TRBJ2-1
V: TRBV6-6
CDR3: CASSPSNEQFF

J: TRBJ2-2
V: TRBV9
CDR3: CASSAADRHTGELFF

J: TRBJ1-2
V: TRBV5-1
CDR3: CASSLMAGGDGYTF

J: TRBJ2-1
V: TRBV30
CDR3: CAWSVLSSHEQFF

J: TRBJ2-1
V: TRBV6-1
CDR3: CASSTLDRVHEQFF

J: TRBJ2-3
V: TRBV30
CDR3: CAWSVLNGADTQYF

J: TRBJ2-7
V: TRBV5-1
CDR3: CASSLEVSGRVPYEQYF

J: TRBJ1-5
V: TRBV7-8
CDR3: CASSFQGSNQPQHF

J: TRBJ2-5
V: TRBV9
CDR3: CASSASQAIRETQYF

J: TRBJ2-1
V: TRBV5-1
CDR3: CASSIGTGSNEQFF

J: TRBJ1-4
V: TRBV7-2
CDR3: CASSIARTLINEKLFF

J: TRBJ1-1
V: TRBV5-1
CDR3: CASSWNSGSGGGTEAFF

J: TRBJ2-3
V: TRBV6-1
CDR3: CASSATTGTSTSTDTQYF

J: TRBJ2-2
V: TRBV19
CDR3: CASTRDRANTGELFF